One and the same sample provided the 5 T cell receptor beta chains below, sequenced in a study of blood T cell repertoires in COVID-19 (dated by TCRdb to 2019 to 2021). The library was generated by the immunoSEQ multiplex PCR assay. TCRdb stores this immuneACCESS table with in-frame sequences only. Part of the clones is absent; in the studies checked, under half of the shortfall reflects unresolved V genes, and no reason is known for the rest. The sample table shows fewer than 300,000 clones, and around 90% are seen once. The top ten clonotypes cover roughly 1.1% of the sample. The sequencing input was PBMCs or T cells enriched from blood (not recorded which). These receptor sequences come from a woman aged 25 to 39 who had recovered from COVID-19.

In the case of this clone: One end of the junction is discordant with germline, which a read error may explain. The V and J genes are TRBV2 and TRBJ1-5; 8 nucleotides align to TRBD1. The CDR3 runs to 15 residues. Germline loops: CDR1 SNHLY, CDR2 FYNNEI. The CDR3 loop is CASSDRGRPNRPQHF. The CDR3 region has the DNA TGTGCCAGCAGTGACAGGGGGCGGCCCAATCGGCCCCAGCATTTT.

The chain uses TRBV5-4 and TRBJ1-5, with 8 bases matching TRBD1. Germline lookup yields CDR1 SGHNT and CDR2 YYREEE (reference sequence). Losses at the gene ends were 4 bases for V and 0 bases for J; bases not matched to a gene: 9. The CDR3 spans 17 residues. CDR3 residues: CASSRGQGRNSNQPQHF. CDR3 DNA: TGTGCCAGCAGCCGCGGACAGGGCCGGAATAGCAATCAGCCCCAGCATTTT.

The chain carries TRBV5-4 and TRBJ2-1; 13 bases line up with TRBD2. CDR1 is SGHNT and CDR2 is YYREEE in the germline V gene (reference sequence). V shed 7 bases and J 8 bases; nucleotides not matched to a gene: 6. The CDR3 contains 14 residues. CDR3 amino acids: CASGLAGVRDEQFF. DNA for the CDR3: TGTGCCAGCGGACTAGCGGGAGTTCGGGATGAGCAGTTCTTC.

This chain joins TRBV18 and TRBJ1-3; weak D call: TRBD1 (6 bases). V lost 4 bases and J 4 bases, leaving 11 bases between the germline ends. Germline values: CDR1 KGHSH, CDR2 LQKENI. The CDR3 spans 14 residues. CDR3 sequence reads: CASSQTGFGNTIYF. The CDR3 bases are TGTGCCAGCTCACAAACAGGGTTCGGAAACACCATATATTTT. Looking up the rest from reference TRBV18 and TRBJ1-3 gives the full variable domain: NAGVMQNPRHLVRRRGQEARLRCSPMKGHSHVYWYRQLPEEGLKFMVYLQKENIIDESGMPKERFSAEFPKEGPSILRIQQVVRGDSAAYFCASSQTGFGNTIYFGEGSWLTVV.

This chain links TRBV2 with TRBJ2-1; 12 nucleotides agree with TRBD2. CDR1 and CDR2 (germline): SNHLY, FYNNEI. Trimming cost V 8 bases and J 1 base; bases outside gene matches: 9. The CDR3 covers 17 residues. The CDR3 spells CASCYFGLAGSYNEQFF. In DNA form, the CDR3 reads TGTGCCAGCTGCTATTTCGGACTAGCGGGATCCTACAATGAGCAGTTCTTC.